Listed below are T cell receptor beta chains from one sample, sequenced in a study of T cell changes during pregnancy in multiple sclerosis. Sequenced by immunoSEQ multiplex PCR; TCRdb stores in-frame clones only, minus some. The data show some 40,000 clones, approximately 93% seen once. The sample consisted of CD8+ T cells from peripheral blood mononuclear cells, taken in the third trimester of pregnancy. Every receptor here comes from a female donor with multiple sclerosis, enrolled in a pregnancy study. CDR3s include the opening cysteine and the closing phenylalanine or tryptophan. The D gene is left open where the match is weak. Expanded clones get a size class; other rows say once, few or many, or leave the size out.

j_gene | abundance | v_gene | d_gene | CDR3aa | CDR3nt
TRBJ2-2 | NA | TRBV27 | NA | CASTQGQNTGELFF | TGTGCCAGCACGCAGGGGCAGAACACCGGGGAGCTGTTTTTT
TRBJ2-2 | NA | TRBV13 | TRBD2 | CASTSGTSPGELFF | TGTGCCAGCACCTCCGGGACTAGCCCCGGGGAGCTGTTTTTT
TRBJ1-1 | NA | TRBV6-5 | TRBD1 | CASSYSLTGATEAFF | TGTGCCAGCAGTTACTCCCTTACAGGGGCTACTGAAGCTTTCTTT
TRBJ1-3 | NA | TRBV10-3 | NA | CAISEGREGTGNTIYF | TGTGCCATCAGTGAAGGCAGGGAGGGAACTGGAAACACCATATATTTT
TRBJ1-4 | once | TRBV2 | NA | CASTQANEKLFF | TGTGCCAGCACACAGGCTAATGAAAAACTGTTTTTT
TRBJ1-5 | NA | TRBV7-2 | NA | CASSLVGGESNQPQHF | TGTGCCAGCAGCTTAGTTGGGGGGGAAAGCAATCAGCCCCAGCATTTT
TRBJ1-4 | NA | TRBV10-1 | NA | CASSARVDEKLFF | TGCGCCAGCAGTGCCAGGGTGGATGAAAAACTGTTTTTT
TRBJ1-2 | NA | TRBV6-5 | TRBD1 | CASSSTGAYGYTF | TGTGCCAGCAGCTCAACAGGGGCCTATGGCTACACCTTC
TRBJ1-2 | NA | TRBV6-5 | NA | CASSYNGQRSYGYTF | TGTGCCAGCAGTTACAATGGACAGAGATCCTATGGCTACACCTTC
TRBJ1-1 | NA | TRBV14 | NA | CASSQDSAGFEAFF | TGTGCCAGCAGCCAAGATTCGGCAGGGTTTGAAGCTTTCTTT
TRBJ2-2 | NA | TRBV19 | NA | CASSFPGLPNTGELFF | TGTGCCAGTAGTTTCCCGGGACTCCCAAACACCGGGGAGCTGTTTTTT
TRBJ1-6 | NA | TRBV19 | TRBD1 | CASSETGEVNSPLHF | TGTGCCAGTAGTGAAACAGGGGAGGTTAATTCACCCCTCCACTTT
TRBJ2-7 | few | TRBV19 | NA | CASSIGSYEQYF | TGTGCCAGTAGTATCGGTTCCTACGAGCAGTACTTC
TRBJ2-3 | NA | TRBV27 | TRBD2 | CASSYQGLAGADTQYF | TGTGCCAGCAGTTATCAGGGACTAGCGGGTGCAGATACGCAGTATTTT
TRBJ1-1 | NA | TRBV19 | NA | CASRVTLNTEAFF | TGTGCCAGTCGGGTCACCTTGAACACTGAAGCTTTCTTT
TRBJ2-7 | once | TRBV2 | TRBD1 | CARRSPDRGEQYF | TGTGCCAGGAGGAGTCCAGACAGGGGCGAGCAGTACTTC
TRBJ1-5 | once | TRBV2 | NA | CASSETGVNNQPQHF | TGTGCCAGCAGTGAAACCGGGGTTAACAATCAGCCCCAGCATTTT
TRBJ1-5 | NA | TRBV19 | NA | CASSMGLGAVYSNQPQHF | TGTGCCAGTAGTATGGGTCTGGGGGCCGTATATAGCAATCAGCCCCAGCATTTT
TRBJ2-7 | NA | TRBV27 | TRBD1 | CASKQGTLSYEQYF | TGTGCCAGCAAACAGGGGACCCTCTCCTACGAGCAGTACTTC
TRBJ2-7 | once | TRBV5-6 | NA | CASSYGQPYEQYF | TGTGCCAGCAGCTACGGACAGCCCTACGAGCAGTACTTC
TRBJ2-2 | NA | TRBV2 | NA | CASGGDKNTGELFF | TGTGCCAGCGGGGGGGACAAAAACACCGGGGAGCTGTTTTTT
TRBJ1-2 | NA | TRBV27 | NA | CASSPIRDSPNYGYTF | TGTGCCAGCAGTCCCATTCGAGACAGCCCTAACTATGGCTACACCTTC